This TCR beta chain is drawn from a study of cytomegalovirus exposure and HLA in healthy donors. The CDR3 extends over 14 amino acids. From germline, CDR1 is LNHDA and CDR2 SQIVND (reference sequence). Trimming left V 9 bases short and J 6 bases short, with 18 bases between. The study ran its PCR with 60 Vbeta and 13 Jbeta primers. The method was immunoSEQ multiplex PCR; TCRdb's version includes in-frame clones alone and lacks a portion of them. The data show fewer than 250,000 clones, with approximately 83% seen just once and roughly 10% held by the top ten. In its sample, this clone was seen once. The sequenced sample was PBMCs. The V and J genes are TRBV19 and TRBJ1-5; tentatively, D is TRBD1 (5 bases). This TCR came from a woman aged 45-65 years in good health and CMV-seropositive. The CDR3 coding sequence is TGTGCCAGCCACCGAACGCAGGGCGGTCAGCCCCAGCATTTT. Amino acids: CASHRTQGGQPQHF. The complete variable domain, with remaining parts taken from reference TRBV19 and TRBJ1-5, reads DGGITQSPKYLFRKEGQNVTLSCEQNLNHDAMYWYRQDPGQGLRLIYYSQIVNDFQKGDIAEGYSVSREKKESFPLTVTSAQKNPTAFYLCASHRTQGGQPQHFGDGTRLSIL.